The sample holds a few counts of the clone carrying this TCR beta chain. Its antigen is as yet unknown. Alongside a J-beta primer mix, a sample-barcoded 5' primer served in a second PCR lasting about 6 to 11 cycles. Every cDNA molecule carried a tag from a template-switch adaptor bearing 12 random nucleotides. Using its own MiXCR run on the 5' RACE reads, TCRdb lists one record per CDR3 protein. The profile shows about 900,000 distinct CDR3 sequences, 40% to 60% of them singletons. Peripheral blood, about 9.4 milliliters per donor, was collected. This sample is drawn from a study of blood T cells in healthy people across ages. Study-wide findings and caveats: Age brought a roughly linear fall in TCR beta diversity measured per million T cells. Both naive CD4+ cell counts and diversity were greater in long-lived donors than in aged donors.

CDR3 length: 14 amino acids. Looked up from germline, CDR1 is SQVTM and CDR2 is ANQGSEA. V was trimmed by 3 bases and J by 8 bases, leaving 17 bases between them. The receptor was derived from a man aged 30 to 45 in good health. The chain has TRBV29-1 and TRBJ2-1; D not certain. Material for sequencing was blood. In DNA form, the CDR3 reads TGCAGCGTTGATAACCCGAACCCCTCCTATGAGCAGTTCTTC. Translating it yields CSVDNPNPSYEQFF.